This T cell receptor beta chain was sequenced for a study of blood T cell repertoires in COVID-19. Looking at the study overall: T cells, B-cell-depleted T cells, or PBMCs supplied cDNA or gDNA.

Per germline, CDR1 SGHNT and CDR2 YYREEE (reference sequence). J was trimmed by 6 bases and V by 4 bases; bases with no gene match: 12. The CDR3 is made up of 19 amino acids. Original processing notes: Nucleated cell counts were estimated from reference gene primer amplification. Repertoires were generated with immunoSEQ multiplex PCR, while TCRdb's copy carries only in-frame clones and drops some. V, J and clone size derive from that table, while D and trimming were established from the DNA sequence. The table lists about 250,000 clones, roughly 80% of them singletons, with nearly 5% in the top ten.

Sample: peripheral blood. This clonotype was sampled from a woman of 80 years or more with active or convalescent COVID-19. The V gene is TRBV5-4, the J gene TRBJ2-2, with 16 bases aligning to TRBD2. CDR3 DNA sequence: TGTGCCAGCAGCGTGGGACTAGCGGGAGGGAAAGTGTCTGCCGGGGAGCTGTTTTTT. This encodes CASSVGLAGGKVSAGELFF.